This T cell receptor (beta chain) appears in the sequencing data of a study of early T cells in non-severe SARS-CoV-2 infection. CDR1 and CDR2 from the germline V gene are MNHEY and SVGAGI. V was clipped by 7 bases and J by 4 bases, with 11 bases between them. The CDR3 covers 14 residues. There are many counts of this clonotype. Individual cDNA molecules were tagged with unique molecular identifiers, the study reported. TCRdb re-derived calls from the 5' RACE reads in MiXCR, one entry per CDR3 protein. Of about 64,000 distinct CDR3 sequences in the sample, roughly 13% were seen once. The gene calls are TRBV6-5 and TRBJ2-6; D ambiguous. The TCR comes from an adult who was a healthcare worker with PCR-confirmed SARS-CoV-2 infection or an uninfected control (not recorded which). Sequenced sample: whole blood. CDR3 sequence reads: CASTLGIGANVLTF. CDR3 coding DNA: TGTGCCAGCACCCTAGGTATAGGGGCCAACGTCCTGACTTTC.